A single sample gave rise to the 29 T cell receptor beta chains below, sequenced in a study of identical twins' blood T cells. Each CDR3 protein gets one entry after TCRdb re-called the 5' RACE reads with MiXCR. Of 400,000 or so distinct CDR3 sequences in the sample, roughly 31% are singletons; the top ten hold 6% to 7%. Material for sequencing was PBMCs. All receptors derive from a woman aged 18 to 55 in good health.

Written as DNA, the CDR3 is TGTGCCAGCAGCCTTATCCTCTTAGCGGGGGGGCCTTACAATGAGCAGTTCTTC. It encodes CASSLILLAGGPYNEQFF. This chain uses TRBV3-1 with TRBJ2-1; 11 bases align to TRBD2. V was pared by 4 bases and J by 4 bases, with 12 bases of the junction left unmatched. The CDR3 is 18 residues long. Germline V lookup: CDR1 LGHDT, CDR2 YNNKEL (reference sequence).

This clonotype has more than one count but fewer than ten. This chain connects TRBV20-1 to TRBJ1-2; a weak D match, TRBD1 (5 bases). This CDR3 is built from 14 residues. Trimming removed 6 bases from V and 2 bases from J, with 16 bases in between. Per the germline V gene, CDR1 is DFQATT and CDR2 is SNEGSKA (reference sequence). The CDR3 DNA reads TGCAGTGCAACCTTCACAGGCTCCAACTATGGCTACACCTTC. It yields the protein CSATFTGSNYGYTF.

This chain joins TRBV6-5 and TRBJ2-7; TRBD1 aligns across 9 bases. The trim removed 7 bases at V and 2 bases at J, leaving 6 bases unmatched. The CDR3 has 14 residues. Per germline, CDR1 MNHEY and CDR2 SVGAGI. The CDR3 loop reads CASNFTGGPYEQYF. CDR3 nucleotides: TGTGCCAGCAATTTCACAGGGGGCCCCTACGAGCAGTACTTC.

The chain uses TRBV12-3 or TRBV12-4 and TRBJ2-2; tentatively, D is TRBD1 (6 bases). The CDR3 is made up of 11 amino acids. This CDR3 reads CSTLTGQELFF. The DNA for the CDR3 is TGTTCCACCCTGACAGGACAGGAGCTGTTTTTT.

Turning to this clonotype: A much larger clonotype is one base distant, so this may be a read error. CDR3 sequence (DNA): TGCAGTGCTAGTCAAGGGACCGACACCGGGGAGCTGTTTTTT. Translation: CSASQGTDTGELFF. The V call is TRBV20-1, the J call TRBJ2-2; D tentatively fits TRBD1 or TRBD2 (5 bases each). With 3 bases removed from V and 3 bases from J, the gap between germline ends came to 11 bases. Germline V gene sequence: CDR1 DFQATT, CDR2 SNEGSKA (reference sequence). The CDR3 is 14 amino acids.

This chain joins TRBV7-9 and TRBJ1-4; 7 bases are shared with TRBD1. J was trimmed by 6 bases and V by 5 bases; bases with no gene match: 6. The CDR3 runs 14 residues. Germline loops: CDR1 SEHNR, CDR2 FQNEAQ (reference sequence). The CDR3, as DNA: TGTGCCAGCAGCCTTCGACAGGGAGATGAAAAACTGTTTTTT. This sequence encodes CASSLRQGDEKLFF.

The chain recombines TRBV6-4 with TRBJ1-1; no definite D call. CDR3 length: 13 residues. Per germline, CDR1 MRHNA and CDR2 SNTAGT. Trimming shortened V by 5 bases and J by 1 base, and 8 bases separated the two germline ends. The CDR3, as DNA: TGTGCCAGCAGTATATCCGAGAACACTGAAGCTTTCTTT. Translation: CASSISENTEAFF.

This clonotype occurred once. The chain uses TRBV29-1 and TRBJ1-1; weak D call: TRBD1 (5 bases). Germline lookup yields CDR1 SQVTM and CDR2 ANQGSEA. The CDR3 has 12 residues. The CDR3 nucleotides read TGCAGGGTGGGCAGGGAAAACACTGAAGCTTTCTTT. It yields the protein CRVGRENTEAFF.

This clonotype was detected ten times or more. V usage is TRBV29-1 and J usage is TRBJ1-1; 9 nucleotides align to TRBD1. Germline trimming cut 6 bases from V and 5 bases from J; bases unmatched to any gene: 10. The CDR3 totals 14 residues. CDR1 and CDR2 from the germline V gene are SQVTM and ANQGSEA. This CDR3 is CSVSGTGLGTEAFF. The CDR3 coding sequence is TGCAGCGTCTCCGGGACAGGGCTTGGAACTGAAGCTTTCTTT.

The chain employs TRBV19 and TRBJ1-1, with no clear D. Trimming cost V 7 bases and J 1 base, with 13 bases left between them. From germline, CDR1 is LNHDA and CDR2 SQIVND (reference sequence). The CDR3 extends over 14 amino acids. CDR3 sequence: CASIPGQPNTEAFF. CDR3 sequence (DNA): TGTGCCAGTATCCCCGGGCAGCCGAACACTGAAGCTTTCTTT.

This clonotype occurred many times. V and J are TRBV5-1 and TRBJ1-5, with D possibly TRBD1 on 5 matching bases. In germline, CDR1 is SGHRS, CDR2 YFSETQ. Trimming removed 7 bases at V and 3 bases at J, with 17 bases between. The CDR3 is made up of 15 amino acids. This chain's CDR3 is CASRRDGTNNQPQHF. The CDR3 nucleotides read TGCGCCAGCCGACGGGACGGAACAAACAATCAGCCCCAGCATTTT.

This clonotype has at least ten counts. The J gene is TRBJ1-2, the V gene TRBV24-1; D is unclear. Looked up from germline, CDR1 is KGHDR and CDR2 is SFDVKD. V lost 2 bases and J 7 bases, leaving 10 bases between the germline ends. This CDR3 comprises 13 residues. The CDR3, as DNA: TGTGCCACCAGTGATTCCTCGTGGAGTGGCTACACCTTC. Its protein product is CATSDSSWSGYTF.

V is TRBV20-1 and J is TRBJ2-2, with 12 bases lining up with TRBD2. Germline V gene sequence: CDR1 DFQATT, CDR2 SNEGSKA (reference sequence). The junction had 1 base not matched to a gene; V was cut back by 3 bases and J by 5 bases. This CDR3 region has 14 residues. As DNA, the CDR3 is TGCAGTGCTAGGACTAGCGGGAGTACCGGGGAGCTGTTTTTT. Translation gives CSARTSGSTGELFF.

V usage is TRBV7-9 and J usage is TRBJ2-7, with 11 bases that match TRBD1. The V and J ends lost 4 bases and 4 bases, in that order; junction bases with no gene match: 6. Germline V CDR1 and CDR2: SEHNR, FQNEAQ (reference sequence). The CDR3 sequence is 15 residues long. For the CDR3, the DNA is TGTGCCAGCAGCTCCTACCGGGACAGGGGGTACGAGCAGTACTTC. Protein product: CASSSYRDRGYEQYF.

In its sample, this clonotype was seen a few times. This sequence joins TRBV6-2 or TRBV6-3 and TRBJ2-1, with TRBD2 identical over 8 bases. V shed 0 bases, J shed 16 bases, and the junction held 11 bases outside the gene matches. Germline V gene sequence: CDR1 MNHEY, CDR2 SVGEGT. CDR3 length: 14 residues. The CDR3 nucleotides read TGTGCCAGCAGTTACTCGTTGAGCGGGAGAGAGGAATTCTTC. It codes for CASSYSLSGREEFF.

This clonotype occurred a few times. J is TRBJ1-2 and V is TRBV5-1; possible D gene TRBD1, 6 bases. V was trimmed by 1 base and J by 6 bases, leaving 16 bases between them. CDR1 is SGHRS and CDR2 is YFSETQ in the germline V gene. The CDR3 is made up of 15 amino acids. The DNA of the CDR3 is TGCGCCAGCAGCTTGACTCAGGGGAGAGGGGATGGCTACACCTTC. This sequence encodes CASSLTQGRGDGYTF.

The chain joins TRBV18 to TRBJ2-1, with 12 bases aligning to TRBD2. This CDR3 has 16 residues. V dropped 3 bases and J dropped 6; count of bases not matched to a gene: 6. CDR1 and CDR2 (germline): KGHSH, LQKENI. CDR3 in amino acids: CASSPPGLAGLNEQFF. The CDR3 coding sequence is TGTGCCAGCTCACCCCCGGGACTAGCGGGCCTCAATGAGCAGTTCTTC. The full variable domain, with the rest looked up from reference TRBV18 and TRBJ2-1, is NAGVMQNPRHLVRRRGQEARLRCSPMKGHSHVYWYRQLPEEGLKFMVYLQKENIIDESGMPKERFSAEFPKEGPSILRIQQVVRGDSAAYFCASSPPGLAGLNEQFFGPGTRLTVL.

There are a few counts of this clonotype. The chain has TRBV20-1 and TRBJ1-5, with 9 bases aligning to TRBD1. Per the germline V gene, CDR1 is DFQATT and CDR2 is SNEGSKA (reference sequence). J gave up 0 bases and V 3 bases, and 9 bases lay outside the gene matches. The length of the CDR3 is 17 residues. Here the CDR3 reads CSASGGTGMYSNQPQHF. The DNA for the CDR3 is TGCAGTGCTAGCGGGGGGACAGGGATGTATAGCAATCAGCCCCAGCATTTT.

As regards this clonotype: An end of the junction does not agree with germline; a read error may underlie this. This rearrangement joins TRBV19 to TRBJ1-1; 10 bases line up with TRBD1. Germline V gene sequence: CDR1 LNHDA, CDR2 SQIVND (reference sequence). The CDR3 covers 14 residues. CDR3 protein: CASSLGQGNTEALF. In nucleotides, the CDR3 is TGTGCCAGTAGTTTGGGACAGGGGAACACTGAAGCTCTCTTT.

This clonotype has only a few counts. This sequence joins TRBV9 and TRBJ1-6; D is undetermined. Trimming removed 0 bases at V and 8 bases at J, with 12 bases between. Germline V gene sequence: CDR1 SGDLS, CDR2 YYNGEE. This CDR3 is built from 15 residues. CDR3 in DNA: TGTGCCAGCAGCGTAGCCCCCCGCTTAGATTCACCCCTCCACTTT. Protein sequence: CASSVAPRLDSPLHF. Together with reference TRBV9 and TRBJ1-6, the CDR3 gives the full variable domain: DSGVTQTPKHLITATGQRVTLRCSPRSGDLSVYWYQQSLDQGLQFLIQYYNGEERAKGNILERFSAQQFPDLHSELNLSSLELGDSALYFCASSVAPRLDSPLHFGNGTRLTVT.

A note on this clonotype: Just one base apart from a much larger clone, this may be a read error. The chain combines TRBV29-1 with TRBJ1-2, with D perhaps TRBD1 (6 bases). The CDR3 extends over 15 amino acids. The germline V gene has CDR1 SQVTM and CDR2 ANQGSEA. As DNA, the CDR3 is TGCAGCCTTGAAGACCTCGGACAGACCAGCCACGGCTACACCTTC. It translates to CSLEDLGQTSHGYTF.

The V gene is TRBV7-9, the J gene TRBJ2-3, with D hard to call. V gave up 5 bases and J gave up 0 bases, with 12 bases separating them. The CDR3 consists of 15 residues. Germline assignment: CDR1 SEHNR and CDR2 FQNEAQ (reference sequence). CDR3 amino acids: CASSRLTDSTDTQYF. CDR3 in DNA: TGTGCCAGCAGCCGCCTGACGGATAGCACAGATACGCAGTATTTT.

This clonotype was found once. This may be a read error, as it is one base from a much larger clone. The chain employs TRBV20-1 and TRBJ1-1, with D perhaps TRBD1 (6 bases). Germline V gene data show CDR1 as DFQATT and CDR2 as SNEGSKA (reference sequence). The CDR3 sequence is 14 residues long. Deletions cut 6 bases from V and 4 bases from J, with 18 bases between. The CDR3 loop is CSAQTDRSSTEAFF. The CDR3 DNA reads TGCAGTGCCCAGACGGACAGATCGAGCACTGAAGCTTTCTTT.

Only a few counts were recorded for this clonotype. The chain has TRBV11-3 and TRBJ2-2, with 7 nucleotides matching TRBD2. CDR3 size: 13 residues. J gave up 10 bases and V 3 bases, and 5 bases lay outside the gene matches. Germline values: CDR1 SGHNT, CDR2 YENEEA. The CDR3 sequence is CASSLERGLELFF. The CDR3, as DNA: TGTGCCAGCAGCTTGGAGCGGGGTTTGGAGCTGTTTTTT.

This clonotype showed up just once. Germline and junction disagree at one end, which may indicate a read error. The rearrangement links TRBV6-5 to TRBJ1-5; D possibly corresponds to TRBD1 (5 bases). The V gene's germline CDR1 is MNHEY and CDR2 SVGAGI. This CDR3 is 14 amino acids long. The CDR3 DNA reads TGTGCCAGCAGTGCCCAACGGGGCAATCAGTCCCAGCATTTT. Translated, it gives CASSAQRGNQSQHF.

The sample holds many counts of this clonotype. The genes are TRBV10-3 and TRBJ2-5, with 7 bases that match TRBD1. The trim removed 4 bases at V and 0 bases at J, leaving 2 bases unmatched. The germline V gene encodes CDR1 ENHRY and CDR2 SYGVKD. This CDR3 has 14 amino acids. CDR3 DNA: TGTGCCATCAGTGTGACAGGGAACCAAGAGACCCAGTACTTC. Translation gives CAISVTGNQETQYF.

The table lists this clonotype with a few counts. The chain employs TRBV5-5 and TRBJ1-2, with D unresolved. This CDR3 contains 14 residues. Germline loops: CDR1 SGHKS, CDR2 YYEKEE (reference sequence). The V end was cut by 2 bases, the J end by 2 bases, with 10 bases between. The CDR3 coding sequence is TGTGCCAGCAGCTTATTACCGAGCAACTATGGCTACACCTTC. The encoded protein is CASSLLPSNYGYTF.

This clonotype came up many times. The chain couples TRBV18 to TRBJ1-3; D might be TRBD1 (5 bases). The V end was cut by 4 bases, the J end by 0 bases, with 7 bases between. The length of the CDR3 is 14 residues. The V gene's germline CDR1 is KGHSH and CDR2 LQKENI. The CDR3, as DNA: TGTGCCAGCTCACGGGACGTCTCTGGAAACACCATATATTTT. This sequence encodes CASSRDVSGNTIYF. Full variable domain (missing parts from reference TRBV18 and TRBJ1-3): NAGVMQNPRHLVRRRGQEARLRCSPMKGHSHVYWYRQLPEEGLKFMVYLQKENIIDESGMPKERFSAEFPKEGPSILRIQQVVRGDSAAYFCASSRDVSGNTIYFGEGSWLTVV.

The CDR3 reads CASSYTMTSPETQYF. In DNA, the CDR3 is TGTGCCAGCAGCTATACTATGACTAGCCCAGAGACCCAGTACTTC. The chain is built from TRBV11-2 and TRBJ2-5; TRBD2 matches 7 bases. Germline values: CDR1 SGHAT, CDR2 FQNNGV. The CDR3 has 15 residues. Germline trimming cut 4 bases from V and 4 bases from J; bases unmatched to any gene: 9.